The 24 T cell receptor beta chains below come from one sample, sequenced in a study of CD8 T cells in ankylosing spondylitis. TCRdb re-called the 5' RACE reads through MiXCR, storing one row per CDR3 protein. The sample lists roughly 230,000 distinct CDR3 sequences, approximately 20% occurring once. What was sequenced was blood, either unsorted or a sorted T cell fraction (not recorded which). These TCRs come from a male donor with ankylosing spondylitis or in good health (not recorded which).

The V gene is TRBV7-9, the J gene TRBJ2-1; weak D call: TRBD2 (5 bases). This CDR3 comprises 13 residues. CDR1 SEHNR and CDR2 FQNEAQ come from the germline V gene (reference sequence). V lost 5 bases and J lost 6, with 11 bases in between. CDR3 region: CASSLWTVNEQFF. CDR3 nucleotides: TGTGCCAGCAGCCTATGGACTGTCAATGAGCAGTTCTTC.

This clonotype turned up a few times. The V and J genes are TRBV19 and TRBJ2-2; possibly TRBD2 for D (6 bases). The ends were cut back, 2 bases at V and 6 bases at J, with 19 bases in the middle. Germline V gene data show CDR1 as LNHDA and CDR2 as SQIVND (reference sequence). CDR3 length equals 17 residues. CDR3 loop: CASSIRLSGDGPGELFF. In DNA, the CDR3 is TGTGCCAGTAGTATAAGGCTATCGGGAGATGGGCCCGGGGAGCTGTTTTTT. The full variable domain, completed using reference TRBV19 and TRBJ2-2, is DGGITQSPKYLFRKEGQNVTLSCEQNLNHDAMYWYRQDPGQGLRLIYYSQIVNDFQKGDIAEGYSVSREKKESFPLTVTSAQKNPTAFYLCASSIRLSGDGPGELFFGEGSRLTVL.

The rearrangement joins TRBV5-6 to TRBJ2-3; 14 nucleotides match TRBD2. Germline V CDR1 and CDR2: SGHDT, YYEEEE. Trimming cost V 0 bases and J 7 bases; bases outside gene matches: 4. This CDR3 comprises 16 residues. The DNA of the CDR3 is TGTGCCAGCAGCTTGGGACTAGCGGGAGGGCCAAATACGCAGTATTTT. Translated, it gives CASSLGLAGGPNTQYF.

The table lists this clonotype with a few counts. This chain uses TRBV2 with TRBJ2-2; TRBD1 aligns across 8 bases. This CDR3 is built from 17 residues. V lost 2 bases, J lost 8 bases, and 13 bases stayed unmatched. Per the germline V gene, CDR1 is SNHLY and CDR2 is FYNNEI. The CDR3 DNA sequence: TGTGCCAGCAGTGAACAAGAGGACAGGGCCCCTCGGGGGGAGCTGTTTTTT. This gives the protein CASSEQEDRAPRGELFF.

V is TRBV20-1 and J is TRBJ2-7; 9 bases fit TRBD1. The CDR3 totals 15 residues. The V and J ends lost 3 bases and 3 bases, in that order; junction bases with no gene match: 9. Germline V gene sequence: CDR1 DFQATT, CDR2 SNEGSKA (reference sequence). CDR3 region: CSASPGTGNYYEQYF. The DNA of the CDR3 is TGCAGTGCTAGCCCCGGGACAGGGAATTACTACGAGCAGTACTTC.

The J gene is TRBJ2-7, the V gene TRBV27, with D perhaps matching TRBD2 (5 bases). This CDR3 has 13 residues. The V gene's germline CDR1 is MNHEY and CDR2 SMNVEV (reference sequence). V was clipped by 5 bases and J by 6 bases, with 14 bases between them. The CDR3, as DNA: TGTGCCAGCAGTCCGGGGAATTCCCGCGAGCAGTACTTC. Translated: CASSPGNSREQYF.

The V call is TRBV11-2, the J call TRBJ2-5; 12 nucleotides line up with TRBD2. Germline assignment: CDR1 SGHAT and CDR2 FQNNGV. The CDR3 length is 19 residues. J lost 1 base, V lost 1 base, and 10 bases had no gene match. This chain's CDR3 is CASSLVPGTSGHIQETQYF. DNA of the CDR3: TGTGCCAGCAGCTTAGTCCCGGGGACTAGCGGGCACATCCAAGAGACCCAGTACTTC.

The J gene is TRBJ2-3, the V gene TRBV7-8, with D perhaps matching TRBD2 (6 bases). Germline CDR1 and CDR2: SGHVS and FQNEAQ. This CDR3 is 16 amino acids long. Trimming left V 5 bases short and J 2 bases short, with 17 bases between. As DNA, the CDR3 is TGTGCCAGCAGCCTAGAATCCGGGGGAGACACAGATACGCAGTATTTT. Translated, it gives CASSLESGGDTDTQYF.

In nucleotides, the CDR3 is TGCAGCGTTGTAGCGACAGGGGAGACCCAGTACTTC. Translation: CSVVATGETQYF. V is TRBV29-1 and J is TRBJ2-5; 7 bases map to TRBD1. Germline V lookup: CDR1 SQVTM, CDR2 ANQGSEA. The CDR3 sequence is 12 residues long. The J segment lost 5 bases and the V segment lost 4 bases, leaving 4 bases of the junction unmatched.

This chain joins TRBV12-3 or TRBV12-4 and TRBJ2-7, with 9 positions matching TRBD2. Trimming at V came to 7 bases and at J to 6 bases, leaving 10 bases not matched to a gene. The CDR3 contains 14 residues. The CDR3 loop reads CASTSMVAGVEQYF. Here the CDR3 DNA reads TGTGCCAGCACCTCCATGGTAGCGGGAGTCGAGCAGTACTTC.

This clonotype has more than one count but fewer than ten. The chain uses TRBV4-1 and TRBJ2-7, with D maybe TRBD1 (6 bases). Trimming pared 0 bases from V and 0 bases from J, leaving 9 bases between. Per germline, CDR1 MGHRA and CDR2 YSYEKL. This CDR3 region has 15 residues. Here the CDR3 reads CASSQEVRGSYEQYF. The CDR3 DNA follows: TGCGCCAGCAGCCAAGAGGTCAGGGGCTCCTACGAGCAGTACTTC.

The gene calls are TRBV6-5 and TRBJ2-2, with TRBD2 matching over 15 bases. The trim removed 4 bases at V and 3 bases at J, leaving 9 bases unmatched. Germline V CDR1 and CDR2: MNHEY, SVGAGI. The CDR3 spans 19 residues. The CDR3 sequence: CASSSGLAGGPGYTGELFF. The CDR3, as DNA: TGTGCCAGCAGTTCCGGACTAGCGGGAGGGCCAGGCTACACCGGGGAGCTGTTTTTT.

The count of this clonotype is one. The V call is TRBV27, the J call TRBJ2-7, with 9 bases aligning to TRBD2. The V gene's germline CDR1 is MNHEY and CDR2 SMNVEV (reference sequence). CDR3 length: 17 residues. Unmatched junction bases numbered 10, after V lost 1 base and J lost 3 bases. CDR3 bases: TGTGCCAGCAGTTTATTTGCCGGCGGGAGGGCGGGCTACGAGCAGTACTTC. Its protein is CASSLFAGGRAGYEQYF.

This clonotype was recorded at least ten times. This chain uses TRBV3-1 with TRBJ2-7; tentative D call: TRBD1 (6 bases). Germline CDR1 is LGHDT and CDR2 is YNNKEL (reference sequence). The CDR3 runs to 16 residues. The germline V and J ends were trimmed by 1 base and 2 bases, with 15 bases remaining between them. The CDR3: CASSQAFRDTAYEQYF. CDR3 DNA: TGTGCCAGCAGCCAAGCGTTTCGGGACACTGCCTACGAGCAGTACTTC.

This clonotype was observed a single time. J is TRBJ2-7 and V is TRBV6-1; D is undetermined. The CDR3 has 10 residues. Germline V gene data show CDR1 as MNHNS and CDR2 as SASEGT. The V end was cut by 7 bases, the J end by 5 bases, with 6 bases between. CDR3 sequence: CASTPHEQYF. CDR3 in DNA: TGTGCCAGCACCCCCCACGAGCAGTACTTC.

Ten or more counts support this clonotype. CDR3 protein: CASSPGLSYEQYF. CDR3 DNA: TGCGCCAGCAGTCCGGGGCTCTCCTACGAGCAGTACTTC. This chain links TRBV4-3 with TRBJ2-7, with D perhaps being TRBD1 or TRBD2 (5 bases each). Germline V CDR1 and CDR2: LGHNA, YSLEER. The CDR3 extends over 13 amino acids. V was cut by 6 bases and J by 0 bases, with 9 bases left in between.

This clonotype has more than one count but fewer than ten. CDR3 coding DNA: TGTGCCAGCAGCCTGGTTGGCGGAGATGAGCAGTTCTTC. Residues: CASSLVGGDEQFF. The chain has TRBV7-9 and TRBJ2-1, with unresolved D. Per germline, CDR1 SEHNR and CDR2 FQNEAQ (reference sequence). The CDR3 sequence is 13 residues long. V dropped 5 bases and J dropped 8 bases, with 13 bases sitting between them.

In this sample, this clonotype turned up a few times. The CDR3 reads CASSLEWGSEQFF. CDR3 sequence (DNA): TGTGCCAGCAGCTTAGAGTGGGGCAGTGAGCAGTTCTTC. This sequence joins TRBV7-6 and TRBJ2-1; D is possibly TRBD1 (5 bases). The CDR3 consists of 13 residues. Germline values: CDR1 SGHVS, CDR2 FNYEAQ. Trimming removed 1 base at V and 9 bases at J, with 10 bases between.

A remark on this clonotype: Relative to the germline gene, one junction end is altered; a read error may explain this. This chain links TRBV29-1 with TRBJ2-5; D not resolved. The length of the CDR3 is 10 residues. Germline V CDR1 and CDR2: SQVTM, ANQGSEA. As DNA, the CDR3 is TGCAGCGTTGATGGTGGTACACCGGCGTTC. Its translation: CSVDGGTPAF.

A single count supports this clonotype. This rearrangement joins TRBV12-3 or TRBV12-4 to TRBJ1-1; tentative D call: TRBD1 (6 bases). V was shortened by 5 bases and J by 0 bases, with 16 bases between the two germline ends. CDR3 length: 16 residues. CDR3 in DNA: TGTGCCAGCAGTCCCAGGGGTCGGCGGCTGAACACTGAAGCTTTCTTT. Protein product: CASSPRGRRLNTEAFF.

This clonotype was picked up one time. The chain has TRBV29-1 and TRBJ2-2; the match to TRBD1 covers 7 bases. The CDR3 length is 14 residues. The germline gives CDR1 SQVTM, CDR2 ANQGSEA. With V trimmed by 5 bases and J by 1 base, 4 bases remained unmatched. The CDR3 DNA reads TGCAGCGTTTTGGGACAGAGGAACACCGGGGAGCTGTTTTTT. Protein sequence: CSVLGQRNTGELFF.

The chain joins TRBV29-1 to TRBJ2-1, with TRBD2 matching over 8 bases. CDR1 SQVTM and CDR2 ANQGSEA come from the germline V gene. V gave up 4 bases and J gave up 3 bases; unmatched junction bases: 14. The CDR3 contains 17 residues. CDR3 sequence (DNA): TGCAGCGTTGCAGATGAACTAGCGGATTCCAACTACAATGAGCAGTTCTTC. It encodes CSVADELADSNYNEQFF.

This clonotype was recorded a few times. In DNA form, the CDR3 reads TGTGCCAGCAGCGGGCGGGACTCCTACAATGAGCAGTTCTTC. Amino acids: CASSGRDSYNEQFF. V usage is TRBV9 and J usage is TRBJ2-1; tentative D call: TRBD2 (6 bases). V gave up 3 bases and J gave up 0 bases, with 7 bases separating them. CDR3 length equals 14 residues. From germline, CDR1 is SGDLS and CDR2 YYNGEE.

This clonotype appeared many times. The rearrangement links TRBV5-6 to TRBJ2-1; 7 bases fit TRBD2. Germline-derived CDR1 and CDR2 are SGHDT and YYEEEE. With V trimmed by 4 bases and J by 8 bases, 6 bases remained unmatched. The CDR3 is 13 residues long. In DNA, the CDR3 is TGTGCCAGCAGCCTGGGACTATTCTATGAGCAGTTCTTC. This sequence encodes CASSLGLFYEQFF.